One and the same sample provided the 22 T cell receptor beta chains below, sequenced in a study of CD8+ T cells in alopecia areata. Treatment specified: oral pan-JAK inhibitor, 5-10 mg twice daily. RNA was isolated and reverse transcribed to cDNA, the sequencing template. Profiled with immunoSEQ multiplex PCR; TCRdb holds only in-frame clones, not every one. The table records about 110,000 clones, about three fifths of them present only once. Sequenced material: CD8+ T cells sorted from blood, taken at week 24, from a patient treated with tofacitinib. All receptors derive from a human donor with alopecia areata.

This clone turned up a few times. The genes are TRBV4-1 and TRBJ2-3; tentatively, D is TRBD2 (6 bases). CDR1 is MGHRA and CDR2 is YSYEKL in the germline V gene. V gave up 7 bases and J gave up 3 bases, with 20 bases separating them. The CDR3 extends over 16 amino acids. The CDR3 coding sequence is TGCGCCAGCACTCCCGGGACGGGGGAGAGGACAGATACGCAGTATTTT. It is translated as CASTPGTGERTDTQYF.

This sequence joins TRBV14 and TRBJ1-1; TRBD1 might be the D (6 bases). In germline, CDR1 is SGHDN, CDR2 FVKESK. The CDR3 is made up of 15 amino acids. V lost 1 base to trimming and J lost 0 bases, with 9 bases between them. The CDR3 region is CASSQGTEMNTEAFF. CDR3 DNA: TGTGCCAGCAGCCAAGGGACAGAAATGAACACTGAAGCTTTCTTT. Complete variable domain (other parts from reference TRBV14 and TRBJ1-1): EAGVTQFPSHSVIEKGQTVTLRCDPISGHDNLYWYRRVMGKEIKFLLHFVKESKQDESGMPNNRFLAERTGGTYSTLKVQPAELEDSGVYFCASSQGTEMNTEAFFGQGTRLTVV.

The chain couples TRBV6-4 to TRBJ2-2; D unclear. Germline loops: CDR1 MRHNA, CDR2 SNTAGT. V was clipped by 5 bases and J by 4 bases, with 5 bases between them. This CDR3 has 12 residues. The CDR3 loop reads CASSFGTGELFF. In DNA form, the CDR3 reads TGTGCCAGCAGTTTCGGCACCGGGGAGCTGTTTTTT.

The chain carries TRBV4-2 and TRBJ1-5; D is uncertain. V was clipped by 1 base and J by 2 bases, with 18 bases between them. The CDR3 is 18 residues long. From germline, CDR1 is LGHNA and CDR2 YNFKEQ. DNA for the CDR3: TGTGCCAGCAGCCAAGTCGAATTGAGGTACGGGGGCAATCAGCCCCAGCATTTT. This sequence encodes CASSQVELRYGGNQPQHF.

This clone was seen a single time. J is TRBJ1-6 and V is TRBV2, with D possibly matching TRBD1 (5 bases). Between the trimmed V and J ends, which lost 1 base and 2 bases, there was a span of 18 bases. The CDR3 runs 19 residues. Germline CDR1 and CDR2: SNHLY and FYNNEI. The CDR3 DNA reads as TGTGCCAGCAGTGAAGACGAGTATATGGACAAGACCTATAATTCACCCCTCCACTTT. Residues: CASSEDEYMDKTYNSPLHF.

The chain is built from TRBV6-5 and TRBJ2-5; the match to TRBD2 covers 10 bases. After removal of 4 bases from V and 5 bases from J, the junction contained 7 bases not matched to a gene. Germline assignment: CDR1 MNHEY and CDR2 SVGAGI. The CDR3 consists of 15 residues. The CDR3 DNA reads as TGTGCCAGCAGTTCTAGCGGGGGCTTGGGGGAGACCCAGTACTTC. The encoded protein is CASSSSGGLGETQYF.

The chain joins TRBV14 to TRBJ2-3, with 7 bases fitting TRBD2. The CDR3 runs 16 residues. Germline trimming cut 5 bases from V and 4 bases from J; bases unmatched to any gene: 12. Germline V CDR1 and CDR2: SGHDN, FVKESK. The CDR3 region has the DNA TGTGCCAGCAGCTCCCTGACTAGCCCGGCCCCAGATACGCAGTATTTT. The encoded protein is CASSSLTSPAPDTQYF.

By frequency in the sample, this clone is medium-sized. This CDR3 reads CASSERENTEAFF. CDR3 nucleotides: TGTGCCAGCAGTGAACGAGAGAACACTGAAGCTTTCTTT. The chain carries TRBV6-1 and TRBJ1-1; D gene ambiguous. Germline V gene lookup returns CDR1 MNHNS and CDR2 SASEGT. CDR3 size: 13 residues. The germline V and J ends were trimmed by 2 bases and 1 base, with 5 bases remaining between them.

The rearrangement joins TRBV15 to TRBJ1-5; 10 bases are a match to TRBD1. This CDR3 comprises 20 residues. Germline V gene lookup returns CDR1 LNHNV and CDR2 YYDKDF (reference sequence). The ends lost 0 bases at V and 1 base at J; junction bases unmatched: 12. CDR3 DNA: TGTGCCACCAGCAGAGATAAGTGGGACAGGGGATTGAAGAGCAATCAGCCCCAGCATTTT. It codes for CATSRDKWDRGLKSNQPQHF. The complete variable domain, with remaining parts taken from reference TRBV15 and TRBJ1-5, reads DAMVIQNPRYQVTQFGKPVTLSCSQTLNHNVMYWYQQKSSQAPKLLFHYYDKDFNNEADTPDNFQSRRPNTSFCFLDIRSPGLGDTAMYLCATSRDKWDRGLKSNQPQHFGDGTRLSIL.

V gene TRBV6-5 combines with J gene TRBJ2-7; 8 bases align to TRBD1. CDR3 size: 14 residues. The germline CDR1 and CDR2 sequences are MNHEY and SVGAGI. V trimming: 5 bases; J trimming: 6 bases; junction bases outside the gene matches: 9. The CDR3 spells CASSVTGESREQYF. The CDR3 coding sequence is TGTGCCAGCAGTGTGACAGGGGAATCCCGCGAGCAGTACTTC.

V and J are TRBV4-1 and TRBJ1-2; no clear D gene. The CDR3 covers 15 residues. Germline CDR1 reads MGHRA; CDR2 reads YSYEKL. The V and J ends lost 6 bases and 3 bases respectively, with 17 bases between them. CDR3 sequence reads: CASSPNSVSYYGYTF. The CDR3, as DNA: TGCGCCAGCAGTCCCAATTCGGTCAGCTACTATGGCTACACCTTC.

This clone was seen a handful of times. This rearrangement joins TRBV6-6 to TRBJ1-2; 7 nucleotides align to TRBD1. Germline V gene data show CDR1 as MNHNY and CDR2 as SVGAGI (reference sequence). Unmatched junction bases numbered 10, after V lost 6 bases and J lost 3 bases. The CDR3 consists of 15 residues. This CDR3 is CASRSDRDTDYGYTF. The DNA for the CDR3 is TGTGCCAGCAGGTCAGACAGGGACACCGACTATGGCTACACCTTC.

The genes are TRBV5-1 and TRBJ1-1, with D possibly being TRBD1 (5 bases). The CDR3 extends over 13 amino acids. Trimming left V 2 bases short and J 3 bases short, with 8 bases between. Per the germline V gene, CDR1 is SGHRS and CDR2 is YFSETQ. CDR3 DNA sequence: TGCGCCAGCAGCTTTGGACAACACACTGAAGCTTTCTTT. Translation: CASSFGQHTEAFF.

The gene calls are TRBV5-6 and TRBJ2-7; D gene unclear. V shed 2 bases and J shed 6 bases, with 12 bases lying between them. Germline-derived CDR1 and CDR2 are SGHDT and YYEEEE. This CDR3 comprises 13 residues. The CDR3 region is CASSFSGVGEQYF. DNA for the CDR3: TGTGCCAGCAGCTTTTCTGGCGTCGGCGAGCAGTACTTC.

The chain links TRBV5-6 to TRBJ2-7, with D uncertain. The CDR3 has 12 residues. Trimming left V 3 bases short and J 4 bases short, with 8 bases between. Germline V gene sequence: CDR1 SGHDT, CDR2 YYEEEE. This CDR3 reads CASSYGSYEQYF. As DNA, the CDR3 is TGTGCCAGCAGCTACGGTTCGTACGAGCAGTACTTC.

For this clone: Other nucleotide sequences from this sample produce the same CDR3. The CDR3 region has the DNA TGTGCCAGTAGTATAGTTCCAGGGGGGAACACTGAAGCTTTCTTT. It yields the protein CASSIVPGGNTEAFF. The rearrangement uses TRBV19 and TRBJ1-1; 7 bases match TRBD1. Per germline, CDR1 LNHDA and CDR2 SQIVND (reference sequence). The trim removed 1 base at V and 1 base at J, leaving 3 bases unmatched. The CDR3 is made up of 15 amino acids.

The chain links TRBV14 to TRBJ2-7; D unresolved. The germline V gene has CDR1 SGHDN and CDR2 FVKESK. CDR3 size: 15 residues. Trimming took 1 base from V and 3 from J, leaving 13 bases between them. CDR3 bases: TGTGCCAGCAGCCAAGGGTCTGATTGGGACTACGAGCAGTACTTC. Its translation: CASSQGSDWDYEQYF.

The chain carries TRBV7-8 and TRBJ2-4; D not certain. CDR3 size: 12 residues. The ends were cut back, 4 bases at V and 8 bases at J, with 9 bases in the middle. CDR1 and CDR2 (germline): SGHVS, FQNEAQ. CDR3 amino acids: CASSSSADIQYF. The CDR3 DNA sequence: TGTGCCAGCAGCTCCTCGGCGGACATTCAGTACTTC.

The V and J genes are TRBV13 and TRBJ2-1, with D uncertain. The CDR3 runs 15 residues. V was clipped by 1 base and J by 5 bases, with 12 bases between them. Germline CDR1 is PRHDT and CDR2 is FYEKMQ (reference sequence). The CDR3 loop reads CASSLEGSSNNEQFF. The CDR3 coding sequence is TGTGCCAGCAGCTTAGAGGGCAGCAGCAACAATGAGCAGTTCTTC.

This clone was seen a few times. This chain connects TRBV29-1 to TRBJ2-1, with D perhaps TRBD1 or TRBD2 (5 bases each). Trimming stripped 6 bases from V and 6 bases from J, with 18 bases between. CDR1 and CDR2 from the germline V gene are SQVTM and ANQGSEA. The CDR3 is 14 residues long. The CDR3 protein is CSVTRDGEVNEQFF. As DNA, the CDR3 is TGCAGCGTCACCCGGGACGGCGAGGTCAATGAGCAGTTCTTC.

This clone was observed a few times. The same CDR3 can be traced to other DNA sequences in this sample. V gene TRBV29-1 combines with J gene TRBJ2-5, with D hard to call. CDR1 SQVTM and CDR2 ANQGSEA come from the germline V gene. The V end lost 4 bases, the J end lost 2 bases, and 5 bases lay between the germline ends. The CDR3 runs to 11 residues. The CDR3 region is CSVVIQETQYF. The CDR3 nucleotides are TGCAGCGTTGTTATACAAGAGACCCAGTACTTC.

The rearrangement uses TRBV15 and TRBJ2-1; 8 bases align to TRBD2. Per the germline V gene, CDR1 is LNHNV and CDR2 is YYDKDF (reference sequence). V shed 6 bases, J shed 9 bases, and the junction held 7 bases outside the gene matches. The length of the CDR3 is 13 residues. CDR3 nucleotide sequence: TGTGCCACCAGGGGTCAGCGGGGGATTGAGCAGTTCTTC. This translates into CATRGQRGIEQFF.